This section outlines one TCR beta chain sequence together with its context. It has no known antigen specificity. The input lacks base qualities; no much larger clone sits a single base away. The data belong to a study of T cell responses to AZD1222 COVID-19 vaccine (dated by TCRdb to the early 2020s). Concerning the study at large: AZD1222 recipients whose second dose came at about 4 weeks and those whose second dose came at about 12 weeks were combined into one group, since spike-specific TCR depth and breadth did not differ between the two schedules. TCR sequencing was performed for about 250 trial participants, of whom about 200 were given two doses of AZD1222 and approximately 26 were given two doses of MenACWY control vaccine. Trial participants were enrolled into age subgroups of 18-55, 56-69 and 70-plus years, which contained about 150, 28 and 57 TCR-sequenced participants, respectively.

Per the publication, the time point label means: baseline before first vaccination. The vaccinee samples were drawn from two UK trials, COV001 and COV002, one of which was a single-blind randomized controlled phase 2/3 trial testing AZD1222 (ChAdOx1 nCoV-19) in healthy adults. For TCRbeta chain sequencing, PBMC samples from trial participants were taken at day 0 and at day 28 after the second dose. The CDR3 goes from the cysteine to the phenylalanine over 14 residues. This entry keeps only the CDR3 DNA: 42 bases, framed from base 1. V is cut back by 0 bases and J by 5 bases, with 4 bases in the junction unmatched. As encoded in the germline V gene (reference sequence), CDR1 is SEHNR while CDR2 is FQNEAQ. The CDR3 regions of human TCRbeta chains were subjected to immunosequencing. The authors' pipeline ran thus. TCRs in the repertoires were matched against a reference library of SARS-CoV-2-specific TCRs that had been generated with the MIRA antigen-specificity platform. Breadth meant the fraction of unique TCRs that were SARS-CoV-2-associated, whereas depth meant the fraction of total T cells that were SARS-CoV-2-associated. Using the MIRA data, each spike-specific TCR was assigned both to the spike region to which the TCR was reactive and to a CD4 or CD8 class. Log10-transformed breadth and depth values were compared by one-way ANOVA with Sidak's multiple comparisons tests. This immuneACCESS table, as held by TCRdb, lists in-frame sequences with V and J called but not all clones. Of the missing ones, under half trace to an unresolved V gene in checked studies; the others have no known cause. V, J and clone size are taken as reported in that table, and D and trimming were inferred from the DNA itself. This sample is represented by some 120,000 clones; more than 85% of them were singletons. Approximately 2.8% of the sample comes from the top ten.

What the authors observed across the whole study: After two AZD1222 doses, spike-specific TCR breadth and depth were significantly higher than at day 0 and than in MenACWY recipients. Epitopes outside the regions mutated in the B.1.351 and B.1.1.7 variants were reportedly recognized by nearly half of the unique spike-specific TCRs. Conclusions about previously exposed vaccinees were limited because only six or seven AZD1222 recipients were SARS-CoV-2 seropositive at baseline. In the small 56-69-year group, the increase in depth fell short of significance, most likely because of low power. The whole spike protein was spanned by vaccine-associated CD4 TCRs, and dominant responses were seen in regions 160-218 and 743-854. Because no day 14 peak-response samples were available, the repertoires could be characterized only after the peak T cell response. Participants were mostly white British, with more females than males. The authors suggested clonal diversity may have been underestimated.

The material sequenced was peripheral blood, taken on day 0 of AZD1222 vaccination. The sequence was collected from an adult in good health. Recombination connected TRBV7-9 to TRBJ2-7; 7 middle bases align to TRBD2. The nucleotides are TGTGCCAGCAGCTTAGCGGGAGGGATCGACGAGCAGTACTTC. It translates as CASSLAGGIDEQYF.